This T cell receptor (beta chain) was documented in a study of blood T cell repertoires in COVID-19. For the study at large: Spain, Italy and the United States supplied samples that represented acute and convalescent COVID-19.

V lost 3 bases, J lost 13 bases, and 1 base stayed unmatched. The CDR3 consists of 10 residues. Per germline, CDR1 DFQATT and CDR2 SNEGSKA (reference sequence). In the study's own analysis: Amplification with reference gene primers provided the estimates of nucleated cell counts. Only in-frame clones appear in the TCRdb table, and some are missing; sequencing was by immunoSEQ multiplex PCR. D and trimming were read from the DNA, whereas the V and J calls and clone size are those reported in that table. The sample has roughly 220,000 clones; roughly 88% are singletons. V usage is TRBV20-1 and J usage is TRBJ2-1; 9 nucleotides match TRBD2. The clonotype originates from a woman aged 40-49 years with acute COVID-19. The sequencing input was PBMCs or T cells enriched from blood (not recorded which). DNA for the CDR3: TGCAGTGCTAGGCTAGCGGGACAGTTCTTC. Its translation is CSARLAGQFF.